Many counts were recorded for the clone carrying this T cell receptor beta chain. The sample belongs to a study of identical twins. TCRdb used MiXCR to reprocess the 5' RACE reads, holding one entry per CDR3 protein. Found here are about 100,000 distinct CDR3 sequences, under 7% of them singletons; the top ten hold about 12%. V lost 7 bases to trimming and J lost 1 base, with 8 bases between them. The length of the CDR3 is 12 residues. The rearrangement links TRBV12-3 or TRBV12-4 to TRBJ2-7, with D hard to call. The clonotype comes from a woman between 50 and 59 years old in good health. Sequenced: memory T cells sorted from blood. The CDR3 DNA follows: TGTGCCAGCACGGCTCCATCCTACGAGCAGTACGTC. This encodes CASTAPSYEQYV.